This TCR beta chain was captured in a study of blood T cell repertoires in COVID-19. Study details: Acute and convalescent COVID-19 samples came from the United States, Italy and Spain. T cells, B-cell-depleted T cells, or PBMCs provided the cDNA or gDNA that served as material.

Germline-derived CDR1 and CDR2 are SEHNR and FQNEAQ (reference sequence). This CDR3 is 15 amino acids long. V was cut by 1 base and J by 4 bases, with 11 bases left in between. Assay: immunoSEQ multiplex PCR; the TCRdb copy retains only in-frame clones and omits some. The table lists 150,000 to 200,000 clones, around nine tenths of them singletons. The chain joins TRBV7-9 to TRBJ2-1, with D possibly matching TRBD2 (6 bases). What was sequenced was peripheral blood. This receptor was taken from a woman aged 70-85 years with COVID-19, enrolled during active disease. CDR3 sequence: CASSLVAERYNEQFF. The CDR3 bases are TGTGCCAGCAGCTTAGTAGCGGAGCGGTACAATGAGCAGTTCTTC.